This paragraph reports one TCR beta chain. Its specific antigen is unknown. The input lacks base qualities; no much larger clone sits a single base away. This record comes from a study of blood T cell repertoires in COVID-19 (dated by TCRdb to 2020 to 2021). About the full investigation: Collaborator samples came from the United States, Italy and Spain and covered acute and convalescent phases of COVID-19. Deeply sampled blood TCRbeta repertoires from subjects exposed to, actively infected with, or recovered from COVID-19 were included in the dataset. The repertoires were released in a freely available public database intended as a resource for research on the immune response to SARS-CoV-2. The material from the prospective study consisted of cDNA or gDNA derived from T cells, B-cell-depleted T cells, or PBMCs. Nearly every sample came with metadata listing a de-identified subject ID, COVID-19 status, age in years and sex. Samples came from the ongoing ImmuneRACE study (first 160 participants) plus 1,254 subjects from 6 global collaborators. Where HLA class I and class II types were available, the types were taken from metadata supplied by the sample provider, not from assay-based typing. Study-wide conclusions, independent of this receptor: How much clinical and demographic metadata was included differed by source and by participant, and the metadata was provided uncurated.

The collaborating institutions used their own protocols to collect whole blood in K2EDTA tubes. For TCRbeta analysis, collaborators shipped samples as frozen whole blood, isolated PBMCs, or DNA extracted from either of those sample types. TCRbeta CDR3 regions were amplified from genomic DNA by means of the immunoSEQ Assay, a bias-controlled multiplex PCR. The study's own analysis went as follows. The number of nucleated cells in each sample was estimated from the amplification of reference gene primers within the assay. To quantify the absolute abundance of each unique TCRbeta CDR3 rearrangement, sequence reads were collapsed and filtered. Productive Simpson clonality was computed per sample as the square root of Simpson's diversity index over productive rearrangements. Drawn from immuneACCESS, this table holds only the in-frame rearrangements with V and J called that TCRdb kept. Clones are partly lost; checked studies trace under half to an unresolved V gene and leave the rest unexplained. The DNA gave D and trimming, while V, J and clone size come from that table. Within this sample are around 200,000 clones, with roughly 89% of them counted one time only. Approximately 3.3% of the sample is held by the ten biggest clonotypes.

The germline V and J ends show losses of 2 bases and 4 bases respectively, and no gene match explains 6 bases of the junction. The CDR3 measures 15 amino acids from cysteine to phenylalanine. The retained sequence is limited to the CDR3, 45 bases, with the frame set at the first base. Reading the germline V gene (reference sequence) gives CDR1 SGHNT and CDR2 YYREEE. This TCR derives from a man younger than 30 with active or convalescent COVID-19. The chain was built from TRBV5-4 and TRBJ2-5; 9 junctional bases match TRBD2. The specimen sequenced was peripheral blood. The CDR3 region: CASSFVAGGPETQYF. Read as DNA, the sequence is TGTGCCAGCAGCTTTGTGGCGGGAGGGCCAGAGACCCAGTACTTC.